These 8 T cell receptor beta chains were all obtained from the same sample, sequenced in a study of blood T cell repertoires in COVID-19. The data were produced by immunoSEQ multiplex PCR, yet TCRdb's version contains in-frame clones alone and is incomplete. The table lists 200,000 to 250,000 clones, around 80% of them singletons, with 4.5% to 5.5% in the top ten. Sequenced input: peripheral blood. Every receptor here comes from a woman aged 55-69 years who had recovered from COVID-19.

This chain joins TRBV2 and TRBJ1-2; 8 bases fit TRBD1. The junction had 17 bases not matched to a gene; V was cut back by 8 bases and J by 3 bases. The germline gives CDR1 SNHLY, CDR2 FYNNEI. The length of the CDR3 is 17 residues. The DNA of the CDR3 is TGTGCCAGCCATAGATATCGGACAGGGAAGAGTGACTATGGCTACACCTTC. It is translated as CASHRYRTGKSDYGYTF.

The chain has TRBV19 and TRBJ1-2, with D hard to call. Trimming removed 7 bases from V and 0 bases from J, with 9 bases in between. Germline CDR1 LNHDA, CDR2 SQIVND (reference sequence). The CDR3 consists of 13 residues. This CDR3 is CASMADSNYGYTF. The CDR3 DNA reads as TGTGCCAGTATGGCTGACTCTAACTATGGCTACACCTTC.

The chain recombines TRBV5-1 with TRBJ2-7, with a tentative D call TRBD2 (6 bases). The CDR3 runs to 17 residues. Trimming shortened V by 0 bases and J by 4 bases, and 20 bases separated the two germline ends. Germline CDR1 and CDR2: SGHRS and YFSETQ. The CDR3 DNA reads as TGCGCCAGCAGCTTGGCGCCGCCGGACGGGGGAAGGTACGAGCAGTACTTC. Translating gives CASSLAPPDGGRYEQYF.

J is TRBJ1-1 and V is TRBV9; TRBD1 matches 9 bases. V was clipped by 5 bases and J by 10 bases; unmatched bases: 24. The germline V gene encodes CDR1 SGDLS and CDR2 YYNGEE. The CDR3 runs 18 residues. The CDR3 loop is CASSSREGREPGQGVAFF. The CDR3 nucleotides are TGTGCCAGCAGTTCGAGAGAGGGGAGGGAACCGGGACAGGGTGTAGCTTTCTTT.

This clone was observed a handful of times. The V gene is TRBV28, the J gene TRBJ2-5; D perhaps matches TRBD2 (7 bases). The CDR3 length is 16 residues. Germline assignment: CDR1 MDHEN and CDR2 SYDVKM. Trimming left V 1 base short and J 4 bases short, with 16 bases between. The CDR3 DNA reads as TGTGCCAGCAGTTTATTAGGGGGGGGCTCCGGAGAGACCCAGTACTTC. Translated: CASSLLGGGSGETQYF.

The chain has TRBV19 and TRBJ1-5; unclear D gene. This CDR3 spans 14 amino acids. Germline-derived CDR1 and CDR2 are LNHDA and SQIVND (reference sequence). Trimming pared 6 bases from V and 0 bases from J, leaving 9 bases between. CDR3 sequence reads: CASRAEYSNQPQHF. In nucleotides, the CDR3 is TGTGCCAGTAGGGCGGAGTATAGCAATCAGCCCCAGCATTTT.

The CDR3 DNA reads as TGTGCCAGCAGCCTGGGACTAGCGGGGGTCCGAGATACGCAGTATTTT. It encodes CASSLGLAGVRDTQYF. The chain is built from TRBV7-9 and TRBJ2-3; 14 positions agree with TRBD2. CDR3 length: 16 amino acids. The germline V gene encodes CDR1 SEHNR and CDR2 FQNEAQ (reference sequence). The trim removed 5 bases at V and 5 bases at J, leaving 6 bases unmatched.

This clone has a single count. This chain connects TRBV24-1 to TRBJ2-3; TRBD2 matches at 13 bases. The V gene's germline CDR1 is KGHDR and CDR2 SFDVKD. The CDR3 runs to 18 residues. The V gene end was trimmed by 3 bases and the J gene end by 2 bases; junction bases not matched to a gene: 7. In nucleotides, the CDR3 is TGTGCCACCAGTGATACTAGCGGGGGGGCCCCATCCACAGATACGCAGTATTTT. It translates to CATSDTSGGAPSTDTQYF.